This T cell receptor (beta chain) was retrieved from a study of Ad26.COV2.S vaccination and SARS-CoV-2 variants. Study as a whole: Participant was drawn from the COV1001 Ad26.COV2.S trial arm.

The protocol was immunoSEQ multiplex PCR, while the TCRdb copy is restricted to in-frame clones and leaves out a portion. The sample holds more than 400,000 clones, over 80% seen once. The CDR3 runs 16 residues. The V gene lost 3 bases and the J gene lost 0 bases, with 15 bases spanning the gap. Germline V CDR1 and CDR2: MNHEY, SMNVEV (reference sequence). In the case of this clone: The antigen is not known.

Treatment indicated: some 19 received Ad26.COV2.S at low or high dose, single or two shots; about 5 received placebo; per-sample allocation not given. Material that was analyzed had been drawn on day 63 after the first vaccine or placebo injection. Study results and limitations: There was a possibility that the TCR breadth and depth analyses underestimated total T cell responses. Recipients given vaccine exceeded placebo recipients in spike-specific TCR breadth. Post-vaccination breadth of spike-specific CD8+ and CD4+ T cell responses was reportedly substantial.

The receptor was isolated from a person aged 18-60 years who received the Ad26.COV2.S COVID-19 vaccine or a placebo. Sequencing was performed on peripheral blood, taken in a trial of Ad26.COV2.S vaccine versus placebo. The chain combines TRBV27 with TRBJ2-7; D is undetermined. CDR3 coding DNA: TGTGCCAGCAGTTTGGTGGGGAACTTAGCCTCCTACGAGCAGTACTTC. Encoded protein: CASSLVGNLASYEQYF.